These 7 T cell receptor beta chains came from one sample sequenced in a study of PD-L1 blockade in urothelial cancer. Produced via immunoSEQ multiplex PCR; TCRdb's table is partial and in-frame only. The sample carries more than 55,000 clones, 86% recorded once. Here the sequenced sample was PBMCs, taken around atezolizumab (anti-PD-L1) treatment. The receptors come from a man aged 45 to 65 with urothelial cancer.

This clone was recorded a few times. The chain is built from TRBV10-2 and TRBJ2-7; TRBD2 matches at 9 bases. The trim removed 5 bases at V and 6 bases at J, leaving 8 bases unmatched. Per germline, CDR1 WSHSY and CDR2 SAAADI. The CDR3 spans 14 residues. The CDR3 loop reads CASSFSGSQGEQYF. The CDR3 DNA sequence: TGCGCCAGCAGTTTTAGCGGGAGTCAGGGCGAGCAGTACTTC.

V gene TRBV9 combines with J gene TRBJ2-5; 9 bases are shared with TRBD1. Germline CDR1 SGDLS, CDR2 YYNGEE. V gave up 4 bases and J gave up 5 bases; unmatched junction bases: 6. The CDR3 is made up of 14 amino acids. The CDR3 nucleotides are TGTGCCAGCAGCTCGGGACAGGGTTGGGAGACCCAGTACTTC. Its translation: CASSSGQGWETQYF.

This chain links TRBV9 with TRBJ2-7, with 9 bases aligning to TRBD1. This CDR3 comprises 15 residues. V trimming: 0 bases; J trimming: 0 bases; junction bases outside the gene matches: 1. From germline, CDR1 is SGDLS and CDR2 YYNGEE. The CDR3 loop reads CASSVVTGGSYEQYF. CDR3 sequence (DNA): TGTGCCAGCAGCGTAGTGACAGGGGGCTCCTACGAGCAGTACTTC. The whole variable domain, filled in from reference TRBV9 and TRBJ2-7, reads DSGVTQTPKHLITATGQRVTLRCSPRSGDLSVYWYQQSLDQGLQFLIQYYNGEERAKGNILERFSAQQFPDLHSELNLSSLELGDSALYFCASSVVTGGSYEQYFGPGTRLTVT.

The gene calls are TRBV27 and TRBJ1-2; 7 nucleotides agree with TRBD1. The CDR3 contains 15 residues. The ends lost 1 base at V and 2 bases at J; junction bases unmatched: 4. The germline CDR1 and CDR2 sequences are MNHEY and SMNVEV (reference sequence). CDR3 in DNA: TGTGCCAGCAGTTTATATCCAGGGGGAAACTATGGCTACACCTTC. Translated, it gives CASSLYPGGNYGYTF.

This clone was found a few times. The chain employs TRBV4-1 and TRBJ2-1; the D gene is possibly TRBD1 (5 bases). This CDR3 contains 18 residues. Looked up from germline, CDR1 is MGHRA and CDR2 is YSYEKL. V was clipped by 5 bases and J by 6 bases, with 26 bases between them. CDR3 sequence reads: CASSFGPTTGALSNEQFF. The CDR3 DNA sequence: TGCGCCAGCAGCTTTGGACCCACCACTGGGGCCCTTTCCAATGAGCAGTTCTTC.

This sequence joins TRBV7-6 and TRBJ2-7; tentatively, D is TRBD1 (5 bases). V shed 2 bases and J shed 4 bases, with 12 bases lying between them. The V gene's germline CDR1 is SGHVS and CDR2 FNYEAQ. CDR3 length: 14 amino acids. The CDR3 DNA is TGTGCCAGCAGCTTAACGGACAAGGGTTACGAGCAGTACTTC. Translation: CASSLTDKGYEQYF.

CDR3 coding DNA: TGTGCCAGCAGCGGGACAGGGGATTATAGCAATCAGCCCCAGCATTTT. Its protein is CASSGTGDYSNQPQHF. The J gene is TRBJ1-5, the V gene TRBV11-2; the match to TRBD1 covers 10 bases. The CDR3 covers 16 residues. Germline lookup yields CDR1 SGHAT and CDR2 FQNNGV. The V gene end was trimmed by 5 bases and the J gene end by 0 bases; junction bases not matched to a gene: 4.